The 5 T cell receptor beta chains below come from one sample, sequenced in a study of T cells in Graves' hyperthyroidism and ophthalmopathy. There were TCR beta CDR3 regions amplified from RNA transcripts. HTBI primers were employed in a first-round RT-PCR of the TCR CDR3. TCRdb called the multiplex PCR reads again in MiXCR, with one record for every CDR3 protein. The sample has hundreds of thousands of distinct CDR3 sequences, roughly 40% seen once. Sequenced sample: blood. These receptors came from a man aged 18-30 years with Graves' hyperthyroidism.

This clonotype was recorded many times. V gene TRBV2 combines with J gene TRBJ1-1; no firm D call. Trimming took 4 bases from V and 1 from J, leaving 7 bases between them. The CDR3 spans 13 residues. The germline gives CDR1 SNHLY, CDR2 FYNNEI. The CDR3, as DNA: TGTGCCAGCAGTGTACCAGCGAACACTGAAGCTTTCTTT. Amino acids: CASSVPANTEAFF.

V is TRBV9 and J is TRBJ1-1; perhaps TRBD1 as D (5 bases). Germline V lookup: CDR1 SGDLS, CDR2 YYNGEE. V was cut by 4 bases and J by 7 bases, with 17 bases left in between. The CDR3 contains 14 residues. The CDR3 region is CASSQAGSGGEAFF. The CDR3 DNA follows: TGTGCCAGCAGCCAAGCAGGGTCCGGGGGTGAAGCTTTCTTT.

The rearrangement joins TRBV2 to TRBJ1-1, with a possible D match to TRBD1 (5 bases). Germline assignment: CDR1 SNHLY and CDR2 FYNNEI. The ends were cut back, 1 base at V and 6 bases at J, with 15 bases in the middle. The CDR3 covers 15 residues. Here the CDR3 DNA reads TGTGCCAGCAGTGAAGAAGGTGTCGGGGGGGCTGAAGCTTTCTTT. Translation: CASSEEGVGGAEAFF.

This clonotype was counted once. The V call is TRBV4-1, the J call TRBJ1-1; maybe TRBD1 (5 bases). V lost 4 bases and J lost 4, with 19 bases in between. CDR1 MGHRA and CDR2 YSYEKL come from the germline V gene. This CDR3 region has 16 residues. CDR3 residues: CASSPVFRDGPTEAFF. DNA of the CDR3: TGCGCCAGCAGCCCAGTTTTCCGGGACGGCCCCACTGAAGCTTTCTTT.

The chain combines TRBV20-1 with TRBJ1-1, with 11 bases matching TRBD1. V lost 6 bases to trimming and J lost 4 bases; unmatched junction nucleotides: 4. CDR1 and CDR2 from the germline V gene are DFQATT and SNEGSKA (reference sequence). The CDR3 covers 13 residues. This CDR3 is CSAPGQGVTEAFF. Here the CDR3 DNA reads TGCAGTGCGCCGGGACAGGGGGTCACTGAAGCTTTCTTT.